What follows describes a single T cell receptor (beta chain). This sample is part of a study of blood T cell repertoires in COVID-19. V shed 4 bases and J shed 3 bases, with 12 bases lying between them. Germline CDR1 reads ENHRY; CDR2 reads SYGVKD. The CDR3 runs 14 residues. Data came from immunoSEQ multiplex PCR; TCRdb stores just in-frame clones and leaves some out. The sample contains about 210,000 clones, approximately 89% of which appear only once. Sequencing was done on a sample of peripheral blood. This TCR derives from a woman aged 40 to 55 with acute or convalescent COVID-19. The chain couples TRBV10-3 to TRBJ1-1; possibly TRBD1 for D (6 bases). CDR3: CAISGGTPYTEAFF. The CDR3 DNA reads TGTGCCATCAGTGGGGGGACACCCTACACTGAAGCTTTCTTT.